These 17 T cell receptor beta chains were all obtained from the same sample, sequenced in a study of sequential checkpoint blockade in melanoma. Here immunoSEQ multiplex PCR was the method, and the copy in TCRdb shows in-frame clones only, minus some. The repertoire holds 3,000 or so clones, over 15% seen once, with approximately 30% in the top ten. Treatment denoted: randomized to nivolumab then ipilimumab (arm A) or the reverse (arm B). The sequenced sample was tumor tissue (inferred from file names), obtained from a patient given nivolumab and ipilimumab in sequence. The receptors originated from a human donor with melanoma.

The V call is TRBV11-3, the J call TRBJ2-1; D is unresolved. The length of the CDR3 is 15 residues. V lost 5 bases and J lost 5, with 16 bases in between. Germline CDR1 reads SGHNT; CDR2 reads YENEEA. For the CDR3, the DNA is TGTGCCAGCAGCCTAGTAGAAAGGGTGGACAATGAGCAGTTCTTC. Its translation is CASSLVERVDNEQFF.

This clone was seen a few times. This chain connects TRBV18 to TRBJ1-1; the match to TRBD1 covers 9 bases. The germline V gene encodes CDR1 KGHSH and CDR2 LQKENI. Trimming at V came to 3 bases and at J to 0 bases, leaving 2 bases not matched to a gene. The CDR3 extends over 15 amino acids. CDR3 nucleotides: TGTGCCAGCTCACCGGGACAGGGAGTGAACACTGAAGCTTTCTTT. It is translated as CASSPGQGVNTEAFF. Full variable domain (outside the CDR3, taken from reference TRBV18 and TRBJ1-1): NAGVMQNPRHLVRRRGQEARLRCSPMKGHSHVYWYRQLPEEGLKFMVYLQKENIIDESGMPKERFSAEFPKEGPSILRIQQVVRGDSAAYFCASSPGQGVNTEAFFGQGTRLTVV.

This clone was detected only a few times. V gene TRBV5-1 combines with J gene TRBJ1-4, with 8 bases identical to TRBD1. CDR3 length: 17 residues. V lost 0 bases to trimming and J lost 5 bases; unmatched junction nucleotides: 9. Germline V lookup: CDR1 SGHRS, CDR2 YFSETQ. CDR3 amino acids: CASSLAEGQVLNEKLFF. The CDR3 nucleotides read TGCGCCAGCAGCTTGGCGGAGGGACAGGTGTTGAATGAAAAACTGTTTTTT.

This clone is labeled as large. This chain uses TRBV6-8 with TRBJ1-1; 7 bases are shared with TRBD1. The CDR3 is 14 amino acids. Trimming removed 6 bases from V and 0 bases from J; junction bases left unmatched: 4. Germline V gene data show CDR1 as MNHGY and CDR2 as SAAAGT. The CDR3 sequence: CASSPGQLNTEAFF. The CDR3 nucleotides read TGTGCCAGCAGCCCGGGACAGTTGAACACTGAAGCTTTCTTT.

The chain recombines TRBV10-2 with TRBJ2-2; 11 bases map to TRBD1. J gave up 7 bases and V 6 bases, and 4 bases lay outside the gene matches. Germline V gene data show CDR1 as WSHSY and CDR2 as SAAADI. This CDR3 region has 14 residues. The CDR3 DNA sequence: TGCGCCAGCAGGGACAGGGGGCTGGGCGGGGAGCTGTTTTTT. It encodes CASRDRGLGGELFF.

This clone was observed at least ten times. The genes are TRBV9 and TRBJ2-2; TRBD2 matches 10 bases. CDR1 and CDR2 (germline): SGDLS, YYNGEE. J gave up 4 bases and V 4 bases, and 7 bases lay outside the gene matches. The CDR3 is 16 amino acids. CDR3 in DNA: TGTGCCAGCAGCAAAGCGGGGGGGATTACCACCGGGGAGCTGTTTTTT. It encodes CASSKAGGITTGELFF. Supplemented by reference TRBV9 and TRBJ2-2, the full variable domain reads DSGVTQTPKHLITATGQRVTLRCSPRSGDLSVYWYQQSLDQGLQFLIQYYNGEERAKGNILERFSAQQFPDLHSELNLSSLELGDSALYFCASSKAGGITTGELFFGEGSRLTVL.

By share, this clone ranks as medium-sized. The rearrangement links TRBV4-1 to TRBJ2-7; D might be TRBD1 (6 bases). V lost 8 bases and J 2 bases, leaving 13 bases between the germline ends. From germline, CDR1 is MGHRA and CDR2 YSYEKL. The CDR3 extends over 13 amino acids. The CDR3 here is CASSRDKTYEQYF. The CDR3 bases are TGCGCCAGCTCCCGGGACAAGACCTACGAGCAGTACTTC.

In this sample, this clone is medium-sized. The rearrangement joins TRBV9 to TRBJ2-5; D assignment may be TRBD1 or TRBD2 (6 bases each). With 1 base removed from V and 4 bases from J, the gap between germline ends came to 11 bases. This CDR3 has 14 residues. Germline values: CDR1 SGDLS, CDR2 YYNGEE. The CDR3 DNA reads as TGTGCCAGCAGCGTAATAGGAGGGGGAGAGACCCAGTACTTC. Translation gives CASSVIGGGETQYF.

This clone was found a few times. The genes are TRBV6-8 and TRBJ2-2; TRBD1 might be the D (5 bases). CDR1 and CDR2 from the germline V gene are MNHGY and SAAAGT. CDR3 size: 13 residues. Trimming took off 6 bases at V and 6 bases at J, with 11 bases between the two ends. CDR3 protein: CASRRGAAGELFF. The CDR3 DNA is TGTGCCAGCAGGCGTGGGGCGGCCGGGGAGCTGTTTTTT.

This clone is medium-sized by share. This chain uses TRBV28 with TRBJ2-3; possible D gene TRBD2, 6 bases. This CDR3 is 16 amino acids long. The ends were cut back, 5 bases at V and 0 bases at J, with 15 bases in the middle. Germline CDR1 is MDHEN and CDR2 is SYDVKM. CDR3 sequence: CASSLSSVTSTDTQYF. Written as DNA, the CDR3 is TGTGCCAGCAGTCTGTCTAGCGTCACTAGCACAGATACGCAGTATTTT.

This clone has a handful of counts. The J gene is TRBJ2-5, the V gene TRBV11-3; TRBD1 aligns across 8 bases. Trimming cost V 5 bases and J 4 bases; bases outside gene matches: 9. In germline, CDR1 is SGHNT, CDR2 YENEEA. This CDR3 has 15 amino acids. The CDR3 sequence is CASSQNQGALETQYF. Here the CDR3 DNA reads TGTGCCAGCAGCCAGAATCAGGGGGCATTAGAGACCCAGTACTTC.

In this sample, this clone is medium-sized. The chain recombines TRBV11-3 with TRBJ1-1; no clear D. With 3 bases removed from V and 1 base from J, the gap between germline ends came to 12 bases. Germline-derived CDR1 and CDR2 are SGHNT and YENEEA. The CDR3 has 15 amino acids. In nucleotides, the CDR3 is TGTGCCAGCAGCTTGTATCAGAACACGAACACTGAAGCTTTCTTT. It specifies CASSLYQNTNTEAFF.

Points on this clone: Read sequence stops 1 residue before the CDR3 end, and the germline J gene provides the missing end. V gene TRBV10-3 combines with J gene TRBJ1-5, with a tentative D call TRBD1 (5 bases). The CDR3 contains 14 residues. V lost 2 bases to trimming and J lost 6 bases, with 11 bases between them. Germline V gene sequence: CDR1 ENHRY, CDR2 SYGVKD. CDR3 protein: CAISEAGGSQPQHF. The sequenced part of the CDR3 DNA is TGTGCCATCAGTGAGGCCGGGGGATCTCAGCCCCAGCAT.

Judged by abundance, this clone is medium-sized. V usage is TRBV11-3 and J usage is TRBJ1-1; tentatively, D is TRBD1 (6 bases). Germline values: CDR1 SGHNT, CDR2 YENEEA. V lost 1 base, J lost 5 bases, and 11 bases lay in between. The CDR3 runs to 14 residues. CDR3 nucleotide sequence: TGTGCCAGCAGCTTAGGGGACATTGGGACTGAAGCTTTCTTT. It is translated as CASSLGDIGTEAFF.

The CDR3 spells CASSLSGGSSGANVLTF. For the CDR3, the DNA is TGCGCCAGCAGCTTGTCAGGGGGTTCCTCTGGGGCCAACGTCCTGACTTTC. The rearrangement links TRBV5-1 to TRBJ2-6; 7 nucleotides align to TRBD1. CDR1 is SGHRS, CDR2 YFSETQ, per germline. This CDR3 region has 17 residues. J was trimmed by 0 bases and V by 1 base; bases with no gene match: 4.

The chain recombines TRBV6-4 with TRBJ1-1, with no clear D. The V gene's germline CDR1 is MRHNA and CDR2 SNTAGT. The V gene lost 5 bases and the J gene lost 7 bases, with 17 bases spanning the gap. The CDR3 covers 14 residues. The CDR3 sequence: CASSPTSASGEAFF. The CDR3 DNA is TGTGCCAGCAGTCCCACTTCGGCCAGTGGTGAAGCTTTCTTT.

This clone was found a few times. J is TRBJ1-5 and V is TRBV19; 9 bases fit TRBD1. CDR1 and CDR2 from the germline V gene are LNHDA and SQIVND (reference sequence). The V and J ends lost 7 bases and 7 bases, in that order; junction bases with no gene match: 11. The CDR3 has 15 amino acids. CDR3 loop: CASNLGQGGGQPQHF. The CDR3 nucleotides are TGTGCCAGTAACCTGGGACAGGGTGGAGGACAGCCCCAGCATTTT.